The entry that follows covers one T cell receptor beta chain sequence. What it binds is unknown. Looked up from germline, CDR1 is LGHDT and CDR2 is YNNKEL (reference sequence). This CDR3 contains 14 residues. UMIs were included in TCR beta cDNA generated by 5'RACE template switching. Using the 5' RACE reads, TCRdb records one entry per CDR3 protein without DNA. The repertoire table contains about 460,000 distinct CDR3 sequences. This sample is drawn from a study of T cells expressing NK-cell markers. As for the study in general: Sorted CD3+CD56+NKG2C+, CD3+CD56+NKG2C- and CD3+CD56-NKG2C+ T cells provided the TCR beta repertoires. Seven donors tested HCMV-seropositive and one tested seronegative among the eight sequenced. Notes on the study in general: In a group of about six donors, dominant NKG2C+ clonotypes represented roughly 1.0-8% of CD8+ T cells.

The chain is built from TRBV3-1 and TRBJ1-1; the D call of TRBD1 rests on TCRdb alone, since no DNA is present to check it. The sequenced sample was blood T cells: a sorted CD56 or NKG2C T cell subset, CD4+ or CD8+ T cells, or bulk PBMC T cells (not recorded which). The sequence derives from a woman aged 45 to 65 in good health. CDR3 region: CASSLRGGLYSAFF.